The subject of this entry is one T cell receptor beta chain. Its specificity is not known. This record belongs to a study of post-analysis software for immune sequencing data. Across the whole study: Recorded disease courses covered relapsing-remitting, secondary progressive and progressive-relapsing multiple sclerosis. Some patients had no subtype annotation. Regarding the study as a whole: TRBV5-6, TRBV5-1 and TRBV20-1 were among roughly 5 TRBV segments more frequent in patients than controls. Samples from a shared batch, those prepared together, strongly co-clustered by F measure.

Trimming took off 0 bases at V and 0 bases at J, with 9 bases between the two ends. Germline V CDR1 and CDR2: SGHRS, YFSETQ. The CDR3 spans 15 residues. Unique molecular identifiers were present in the TCR beta cDNA libraries. Using its own MiXCR run on the PCR reads, TCRdb lists one record per CDR3 protein. The sample includes about 820,000 distinct CDR3 sequences, approximately 57% seen only once; the top ten take about 4.8%. The chain is built from TRBV5-1 and TRBJ1-1; D is uncertain. This clonotype was sampled from a girl aged 10 to 17 with multiple sclerosis. Sequencing input: blood. CDR3 amino acids: CASSLASDMNTEAFF. The CDR3 coding sequence is TGCGCCAGCAGCTTGGCCTCGGATATGAACACTGAAGCTTTCTTT.